This T cell receptor (beta chain) was recovered during a study of T cell repertoires in cytomegalovirus infection. The CDR3 extends over 14 amino acids. Germline CDR1 reads MNHEY; CDR2 reads SMNVEV (reference sequence). V was shortened by 4 bases and J by 5 bases, with 12 bases between the two germline ends. In regard to this clonotype: Antigen specificity is unknown.

TCRdb independently ran MiXCR on the reads; one entry per CDR3 protein. The sample holds some 560,000 distinct CDR3 sequences; roughly 42% are singletons and the top ten take about half. Specimen: cultured PBMCs, collected from culture after CMV antigen stimulation. The chain combines TRBV27 with TRBJ2-1, with a weak D call TRBD2 (5 bases). This sequence originates from a human donor in good health (CMV status not recorded). Some clones in this sample may be carry-over from other donors' samples. CDR3 residues: CASSSASRHNEQFF. DNA for the CDR3: TGTGCCAGCAGTTCGGCTAGCCGCCACAATGAGCAGTTCTTC.